The present entry profiles one TCR beta chain with its context. Its specificity is unknown. The data were obtained in a study of OX40 agonist ivuxolimab in advanced cancers. The protocol was immunoSEQ multiplex PCR, while the TCRdb copy is restricted to in-frame clones and leaves out a portion. This repertoire shows around 53,000 clones, about 93% found once; its top ten account for approximately 18%. Trimming removed 4 bases at V and 3 bases at J, with 14 bases between. Germline values: CDR1 SEHNR, CDR2 FQNEAQ (reference sequence). The length of the CDR3 is 15 residues. Notes on the study in general: Clones of CD4+ and CD8+ blood T cells grew by week 6 at doses of 0.1 to 3.0 mg/kg.

The specimen was CD4+ or CD8+ T cells sorted from blood, collected in a trial of the OX40 agonist ivuxolimab. The source of this sequence is an adult with an advanced solid tumor such as melanoma, head and neck, liver or kidney cancer. V gene TRBV7-9 combines with J gene TRBJ2-3; possibly TRBD1 or TRBD2 for D (6 bases each). The chain's CDR3 is CASSSQGGGTDTQYF. The CDR3 region has the DNA TGTGCCAGCAGCTCACAGGGAGGAGGGACAGATACGCAGTATTTT.